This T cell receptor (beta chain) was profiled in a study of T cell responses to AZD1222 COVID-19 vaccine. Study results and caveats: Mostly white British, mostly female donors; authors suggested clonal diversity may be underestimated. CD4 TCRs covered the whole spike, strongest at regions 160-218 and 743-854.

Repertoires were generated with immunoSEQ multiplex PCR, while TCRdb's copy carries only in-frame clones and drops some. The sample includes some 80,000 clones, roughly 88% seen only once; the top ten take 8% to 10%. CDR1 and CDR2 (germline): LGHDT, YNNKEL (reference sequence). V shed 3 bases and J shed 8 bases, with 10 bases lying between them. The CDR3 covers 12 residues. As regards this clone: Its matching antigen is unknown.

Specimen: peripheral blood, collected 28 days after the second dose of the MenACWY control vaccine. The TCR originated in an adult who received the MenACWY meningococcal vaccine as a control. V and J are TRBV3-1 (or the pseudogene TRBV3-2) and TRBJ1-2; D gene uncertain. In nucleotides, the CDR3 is TGTGCCAGCAGCCACTTATCCAGGGGCTACACCTTC. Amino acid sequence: CASSHLSRGYTF.